Sequencing of this TCR beta chain was carried out in a study of tumor-infiltrating lymphocytes in localized non-small cell lung cancer. About the study: Several tumor histologies, both smoking statuses, and some post-neoadjuvant chemotherapy samples were included. Study results and limitations: Technical variation could not be separated from intratumor heterogeneity here. Immunotypes IM1 and IM2 had similar TCR-derived T-cell fractions. Tumor T-cell fraction was not associated with recurrence-free survival.

V trimming: 0 bases; J trimming: 4 bases; junction bases outside the gene matches: 7. Per the germline V gene, CDR1 is GTSNPN and CDR2 is SVGIG (reference sequence). There are 16 residues in the CDR3. Sequencing used immunoSEQ multiplex PCR; TCRdb keeps in-frame clones, though not all of them. There are around 13,000 clones in the sample; about 63% occur only once, and almost 9.5% lies in the top ten. This clone was detected a few times. The antigen remains unidentified. The receptor was isolated from a human donor with non-small cell lung cancer. The rearrangement uses TRBV30 and TRBJ1-5; the match to TRBD1 covers 9 bases. Sample: lung tumor tissue. The CDR3 region is CAWSVGGQGENQPQHF. In DNA, the CDR3 is TGTGCCTGGAGTGTGGGGGGACAGGGTGAAAATCAGCCCCAGCATTTT.